This T cell receptor (beta chain) was sequenced in a study of T-cell memory formation after mild COVID-19. Using its own MiXCR run on the 5' RACE reads, TCRdb lists one record per CDR3 protein. This repertoire shows 350,000 to 450,000 distinct CDR3 sequences, more than 20% found once; its top ten account for 7.5% to 10%. With V trimmed by 3 bases and J by 5 bases, 5 bases remained unmatched. Germline values: CDR1 SQVTM, CDR2 ANQGSEA. The CDR3 covers 13 residues. The TCR was taken from an adult woman who had mild COVID-19 (a few samples of this study predate the infection). Cell type and time point are not known. Material for sequencing was PBMCs or a T cell subset sorted from them (not recorded which). V is TRBV29-1 and J is TRBJ2-5; 8 nucleotides line up with TRBD1. The CDR3 protein is CSVEQGADETQYF. CDR3 sequence (DNA): TGCAGCGTTGAGCAGGGGGCGGACGAGACCCAGTACTTC.